The rows below give T cell receptor beta chains drawn from one sample of a study of CD8+CD57+ T cells in acquired aplastic anemia. A single record per CDR3 protein comes from TCRdb applying MiXCR to the reads. The table includes approximately 65,000 distinct CDR3 sequences, roughly 54% detected once. The specimen was sorted CD4+, CD8+, or CD8+CD57+ T cells (not recorded which) from PBMCs. The source of these receptors is a human donor in good health, serving as a control. CDR3s include the opening cysteine and the closing phenylalanine or tryptophan. The D gene is left open where the match is weak. The size entry is marked missing in some rows and otherwise reads once, few, many or a size class.

clone_size: NA
j_call: TRBJ2-5
v_call: TRBV29-1
cdr3_length: 10
d_call: NA
cdr3_aa: CSVEEGTQYF
cdr3_nt: TGCAGCGTTGAAGAGGGGACCCAGTACTTC

clone_size: NA
j_call: TRBJ1-5
v_call: TRBV2
cdr3_length: 12
d_call: NA
cdr3_aa: CASGVVGETQHF
cdr3_nt: TGTGCCAGTGGGGTGGTAGGAGAGACCCAGCATTTT

clone_size: NA
j_call: TRBJ2-5
v_call: TRBV7-6
cdr3_length: 13
d_call: TRBD1
cdr3_aa: CASSNRGGETQYF
cdr3_nt: TGTGCCAGCAGCAACAGGGGCGGAGAGACCCAGTACTTC

clone_size: NA
j_call: TRBJ2-1
v_call: TRBV20-1
cdr3_length: 13
d_call: NA
cdr3_aa: CSARVTSYNEQFF
cdr3_nt: TGCAGTGCTAGGGTCACCTCCTACAATGAGCAGTTCTTC

clone_size: many
j_call: TRBJ2-3
v_call: TRBV27
cdr3_length: 16
d_call: NA
cdr3_aa: CASRASGNWGTDTQYF
cdr3_nt: TGTGCCAGCAGAGCGTCAGGGAATTGGGGCACAGATACGCAGTATTTT

clone_size: few
j_call: TRBJ2-7
v_call: TRBV28
cdr3_length: 16
d_call: NA
cdr3_aa: CASSLANGGLVYEQYF
cdr3_nt: TGTGCCAGCAGTTTGGCTAATGGGGGGCTAGTCTACGAGCAGTACTTC

clone_size: NA
j_call: TRBJ2-7
v_call: TRBV2
cdr3_length: 15
d_call: NA
cdr3_aa: CAIRGLRVGVYEQYF
cdr3_nt: TGTGCCATCAGGGGCCTAAGGGTGGGGGTCTACGAGCAGTACTTC

clone_size: NA
j_call: TRBJ2-7
v_call: TRBV5-1
cdr3_length: 15
d_call: TRBD2
cdr3_aa: CASRPLLAGSYEQYF
cdr3_nt: TGCGCCAGCAGGCCGCTCCTAGCGGGTTCCTACGAGCAGTACTTC

clone_size: NA
j_call: TRBJ1-2
v_call: TRBV7-9
cdr3_length: 13
d_call: NA
cdr3_aa: CASSLTTNYGYTF
cdr3_nt: TGTGCCAGCAGCTTAACTACTAACTATGGCTACACCTTC

clone_size: NA
j_call: TRBJ1-2
v_call: TRBV24-1
cdr3_length: 16
d_call: TRBD1
cdr3_aa: CATSDWRDRKDNGYTF
cdr3_nt: TGTGCCACCAGTGATTGGCGGGACAGGAAAGACAATGGCTACACCTTC

clone_size: NA
j_call: TRBJ1-2
v_call: TRBV19
cdr3_length: 15
d_call: NA
cdr3_aa: CASSIVGIWSYGYTF
cdr3_nt: TGTGCCAGTAGTATAGTAGGGATTTGGAGCTATGGCTACACCTTC

clone_size: NA
j_call: TRBJ2-5
v_call: TRBV19
cdr3_length: 14
d_call: TRBD1
cdr3_aa: CASGGQGGVETQYF
cdr3_nt: TGTGCCAGTGGGGGACAGGGTGGAGTGGAGACCCAGTACTTC

clone_size: NA
j_call: TRBJ1-5
v_call: TRBV24-1
cdr3_length: 14
d_call: NA
cdr3_aa: CATSDRTGNQPQHF
cdr3_nt: TGTGCCACCAGTGATCGGACAGGCAATCAGCCCCAGCATTTT

clone_size: NA
j_call: TRBJ2-3
v_call: TRBV11-1
cdr3_length: 15
d_call: NA
cdr3_aa: CASSLRNGRTDTQYF
cdr3_nt: TGTGCCAGCAGCCTCCGGAATGGGCGCACAGATACGCAGTATTTT

clone_size: NA
j_call: TRBJ2-7
v_call: TRBV11-2
cdr3_length: 15
d_call: NA
cdr3_aa: CASSLVQVSLYEQYF
cdr3_nt: TGTGCCAGCAGCTTAGTCCAGGTTTCTCTTTACGAGCAGTACTTC

clone_size: NA
j_call: TRBJ2-7
v_call: TRBV5-1
cdr3_length: 11
d_call: NA
cdr3_aa: CASSLGTEQYF
cdr3_nt: TGCGCCAGCAGCTTGGGGACAGAGCAGTACTTC

clone_size: many
j_call: TRBJ1-3
v_call: TRBV6-1
cdr3_length: 17
d_call: NA
cdr3_aa: CASIPGTLGNSGNTIYF
cdr3_nt: TGTGCCAGCATCCCTGGGACGTTGGGAAACTCTGGAAACACCATATATTTT

clone_size: many
j_call: TRBJ1-3
v_call: TRBV15
cdr3_length: 14
d_call: TRBD1
cdr3_aa: CATSRDRERYTIYF
cdr3_nt: TGTGCCACCAGCCGGGACAGGGAACGGTACACCATATATTTT

clone_size: many
j_call: TRBJ1-1
v_call: TRBV12-3/TRBV12-4
cdr3_length: 15
d_call: TRBD1
cdr3_aa: CASSPTGVMNTEAFF
cdr3_nt: TGTGCCAGCAGCCCAACAGGGGTCATGAACACTGAAGCTTTCTTT

clone_size: many
j_call: TRBJ1-1
v_call: TRBV28
cdr3_length: 12
d_call: NA
cdr3_aa: CASTDAPRRAFF
cdr3_nt: TGTGCCAGCACCGATGCCCCCAGACGAGCTTTCTTT

clone_size: NA
j_call: TRBJ1-5
v_call: TRBV10-1
cdr3_length: 13
d_call: NA
cdr3_aa: CASSDGLNQPQHF
cdr3_nt: TGCGCCAGCAGTGACGGCTTAAATCAGCCCCAGCATTTT

clone_size: NA
j_call: TRBJ1-2
v_call: TRBV6-1
cdr3_length: 15
d_call: NA
cdr3_aa: CASSHIGNSNYGYTF
cdr3_nt: TGTGCCAGCAGCCATATCGGTAACTCTAACTATGGCTACACCTTC

clone_size: NA
j_call: TRBJ2-7
v_call: TRBV24-1
cdr3_length: 11
d_call: NA
cdr3_aa: CATSPPGEQYF
cdr3_nt: TGTGCCACCAGTCCCCCGGGGGAGCAATACTTC

clone_size: NA
j_call: TRBJ2-7
v_call: TRBV5-1
cdr3_length: 17
d_call: TRBD2
cdr3_aa: CASSLTGGVAGGYEQYF
cdr3_nt: TGCGCCAGCAGCTTGACAGGGGGGGTAGCGGGGGGCTACGAGCAGTACTTC

clone_size: NA
j_call: TRBJ2-7
v_call: TRBV19
cdr3_length: 18
d_call: TRBD1
cdr3_aa: CASSKTEPGTGGSYEQYF
cdr3_nt: TGTGCCAGTAGTAAAACGGAACCCGGGACAGGGGGCTCCTACGAGCAGTACTTC

clone_size: many
j_call: TRBJ1-1
v_call: TRBV7-9
cdr3_length: 14
d_call: NA
cdr3_aa: CASSLGQEDTEAFF
cdr3_nt: TGTGCCAGCAGCTTGGGGCAGGAGGACACTGAAGCTTTCTTT

clone_size: NA
j_call: TRBJ2-1
v_call: TRBV11-1
cdr3_length: 17
d_call: NA
cdr3_aa: CASSLVWVRESYNEQFF
cdr3_nt: TGTGCCAGCAGCTTAGTCTGGGTTCGGGAGTCCTACAATGAGCAGTTCTTC

clone_size: many
j_call: TRBJ2-1
v_call: TRBV7-9
cdr3_length: 16
d_call: TRBD1
cdr3_aa: CASSTIDRGLRNEQFF
cdr3_nt: TGTGCCAGCAGCACGATAGACAGGGGGCTGCGCAATGAGCAGTTCTTC

clone_size: medium-sized
j_call: TRBJ2-5
v_call: TRBV7-6
cdr3_length: 12
d_call: NA
cdr3_aa: CASSLAGETQYF
cdr3_nt: TGTGCCAGCAGCTTAGCGGGGGAGACCCAGTACTTC

clone_size: medium-sized
j_call: TRBJ1-4
v_call: TRBV15
cdr3_length: 15
d_call: NA
cdr3_aa: CATSRGGSGNEKLFF
cdr3_nt: TGTGCCACCAGCAGAGGGGGCAGTGGTAATGAAAAACTGTTTTTT

clone_size: NA
j_call: TRBJ2-7
v_call: TRBV7-9
cdr3_length: 15
d_call: TRBD2
cdr3_aa: CASSSTSPNRYEQYF
cdr3_nt: TGTGCCAGCAGCTCGACTAGCCCAAACCGCTACGAGCAGTACTTC

clone_size: many
j_call: TRBJ2-2
v_call: TRBV5-5
cdr3_length: 17
d_call: TRBD2
cdr3_aa: CASSSPGLAANTGELFF
cdr3_nt: TGTGCCAGCAGCTCTCCCGGACTAGCGGCGAACACCGGGGAGCTGTTTTTT